These 10 T cell receptor beta chains came from one sample sequenced in a study of OX40 agonist ivuxolimab in advanced cancers. Assay used: immunoSEQ multiplex PCR; TCRdb lists only in-frame clones, some missing. The repertoire consists of around 120,000 clones, with approximately 90% occurring once and the leading ten covering about 0.55%. This specimen was CD4+ or CD8+ T cells sorted from blood, taken in a trial of the OX40 agonist ivuxolimab. These receptors were obtained from an adult with an advanced solid tumor such as melanoma, head and neck, liver or kidney cancer.

The CDR3 coding sequence is TGTGCCAGCAGCTCGGACAGCCGGGTGAACACTGAAGCTTTCTTT. Translating it yields CASSSDSRVNTEAFF. The V gene is TRBV7-8, the J gene TRBJ1-1; weak D call: TRBD1 (6 bases). The CDR3 totals 15 residues. CDR1 and CDR2 (germline): SGHVS, FQNEAQ. Trimming cost V 4 bases and J 0 bases, with 12 bases left between them.

This chain joins TRBV4-3 and TRBJ2-3; D may be TRBD1 or TRBD2 (5 bases each). Germline loops: CDR1 LGHNA, CDR2 YSLEER. The length of the CDR3 is 16 residues. V was cut by 0 bases and J by 2 bases, with 12 bases left in between. CDR3 sequence: CASSQDGRGPTDTQYF. The CDR3 DNA reads as TGCGCCAGCAGCCAAGACGGTCGGGGACCCACAGATACGCAGTATTTT.

The chain joins TRBV4-2 to TRBJ2-3, with D perhaps matching TRBD1 or TRBD2 (5 bases each). CDR1 LGHNA and CDR2 YNFKEQ come from the germline V gene. Trimming took 0 bases from V and 5 from J, leaving 15 bases between them. This CDR3 has 16 residues. The chain's CDR3 is CASSQDLRGVGDTQYF. CDR3 bases: TGTGCCAGCAGCCAAGATCTGAGGGGTGTGGGAGATACGCAGTATTTT.

The rearrangement uses TRBV5-6 and TRBJ2-3; D is possibly TRBD2 (6 bases). Germline values: CDR1 SGHDT, CDR2 YYEEEE. The CDR3 spans 15 residues. Trimming took 0 bases from V and 1 from J, leaving 9 bases between them. The chain's CDR3 is CASSLDASGTDTQYF. DNA for the CDR3: TGTGCCAGCAGCTTGGATGCTAGCGGCACAGATACGCAGTATTTT.

The rearrangement joins TRBV4-3 to TRBJ1-4; D perhaps matches TRBD1 (6 bases). CDR1 is LGHNA, CDR2 YSLEER, per germline. The V end was cut by 4 bases, the J end by 8 bases, with 11 bases between. The CDR3 has 13 residues. The CDR3 loop reads CASSLGTNEKLFF. Here the CDR3 DNA reads TGCGCCAGCAGCCTGGGGACAAACGAAAAACTGTTTTTT.

The chain couples TRBV30 to TRBJ2-2; D unresolved. The V end was cut by 3 bases, the J end by 4 bases, with 9 bases between. The germline gives CDR1 GTSNPN, CDR2 SVGIG (reference sequence). The CDR3 runs to 13 residues. The CDR3, as DNA: TGTGCCTGGAGAAGTGTCCCCACCGGGGAGCTGTTTTTT. Protein sequence: CAWRSVPTGELFF.

CDR3 sequence: CASSLVEGSYEQYF. CDR3 bases: TGTGCCAGCAGCTTAGTTGAGGGGTCCTACGAGCAGTACTTC. The V gene is TRBV11-2, the J gene TRBJ2-7, with D perhaps TRBD1 or TRBD2 (5 bases each). V lost 1 base to trimming and J lost 1 base, with 8 bases between them. The CDR3 runs to 14 residues. CDR1 is SGHAT, CDR2 FQNNGV, per germline.

The chain carries TRBV7-6 and TRBJ2-7; 7 nucleotides line up with TRBD2. CDR3 length: 16 amino acids. Trimming took 1 base from V and 2 from J; bases not matched to a gene: 8. The V gene's germline CDR1 is SGHVS and CDR2 FNYEAQ. The CDR3 DNA follows: TGTGCCAGCAGCTTAGGAGGGCGGGGGTCTGCCTACGAGCAGTACTTC. Its translation is CASSLGGRGSAYEQYF.

This chain uses TRBV19 with TRBJ1-6; D is ambiguous. The CDR3 has 15 residues. Germline V gene lookup returns CDR1 LNHDA and CDR2 SQIVND (reference sequence). The V end lost 1 base, the J end lost 13 bases, and 17 bases lay between the germline ends. In nucleotides, the CDR3 is TGTGCCAGTAGTATAGCCGGACCCTCGGCGGCCCCCCTCCACTTT. It encodes CASSIAGPSAAPLHF.

This clone was seen just once. This CDR3 reads CASSLEQLYGYTF. The CDR3, as DNA: TGTGCCAGCAGCTTAGAACAGCTATATGGCTACACCTTC. This chain links TRBV7-2 with TRBJ1-2, with D hard to call. Looked up from germline, CDR1 is SGHTA and CDR2 is FQGNSA. The CDR3 covers 13 residues. Trimming removed 1 base from V and 5 bases from J, with 8 bases in between.